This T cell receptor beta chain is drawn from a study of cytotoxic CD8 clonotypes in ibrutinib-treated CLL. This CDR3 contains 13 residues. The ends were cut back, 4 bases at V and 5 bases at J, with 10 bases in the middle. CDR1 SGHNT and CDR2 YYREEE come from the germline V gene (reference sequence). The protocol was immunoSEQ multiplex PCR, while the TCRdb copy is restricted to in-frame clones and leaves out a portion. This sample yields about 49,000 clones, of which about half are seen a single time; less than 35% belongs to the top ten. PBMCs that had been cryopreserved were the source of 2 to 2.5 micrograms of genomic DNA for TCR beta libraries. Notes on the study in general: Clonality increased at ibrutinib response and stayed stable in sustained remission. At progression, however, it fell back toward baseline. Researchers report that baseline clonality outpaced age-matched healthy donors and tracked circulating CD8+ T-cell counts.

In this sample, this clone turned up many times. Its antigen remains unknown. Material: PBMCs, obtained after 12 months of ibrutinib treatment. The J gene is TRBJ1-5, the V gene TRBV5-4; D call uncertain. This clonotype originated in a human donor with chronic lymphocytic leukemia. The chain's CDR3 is CASSPGGDQPQHF. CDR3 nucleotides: TGTGCCAGCAGCCCCGGCGGGGATCAGCCCCAGCATTTT.